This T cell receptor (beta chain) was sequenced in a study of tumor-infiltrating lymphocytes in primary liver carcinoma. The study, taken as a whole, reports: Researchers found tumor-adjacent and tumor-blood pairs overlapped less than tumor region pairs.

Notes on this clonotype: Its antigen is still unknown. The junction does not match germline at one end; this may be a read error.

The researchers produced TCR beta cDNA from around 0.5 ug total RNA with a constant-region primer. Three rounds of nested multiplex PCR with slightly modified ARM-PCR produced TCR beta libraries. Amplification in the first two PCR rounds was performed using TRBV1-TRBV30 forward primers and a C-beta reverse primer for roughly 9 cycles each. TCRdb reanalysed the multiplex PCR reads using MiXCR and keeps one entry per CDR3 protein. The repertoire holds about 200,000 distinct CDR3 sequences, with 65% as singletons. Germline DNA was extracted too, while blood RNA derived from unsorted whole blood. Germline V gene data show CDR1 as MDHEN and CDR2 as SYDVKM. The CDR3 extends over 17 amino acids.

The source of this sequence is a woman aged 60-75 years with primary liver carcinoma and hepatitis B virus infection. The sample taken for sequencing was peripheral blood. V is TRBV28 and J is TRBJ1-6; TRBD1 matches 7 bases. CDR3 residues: CASSLSLMTGRNSPFHF. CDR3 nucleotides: TGTGCCAGCAGTTTATCTCTAATGACAGGGAGAAATTCACCCTTCCACTTT.